Each of the 32 T cell receptor beta chains below was sequenced from the same sample in a study of blood T cell repertoires in COVID-19. Assay used: immunoSEQ multiplex PCR; TCRdb lists only in-frame clones, some missing. The data contain approximately 170,000 clones, about nine tenths of them seen just once; the ten biggest clones take up around 3.5%. The specimen sequenced was peripheral blood. These TCRs come from a man in his 70s with acute or convalescent COVID-19.

V gene TRBV27 combines with J gene TRBJ1-1; D is uncertain. The V gene's germline CDR1 is MNHEY and CDR2 SMNVEV (reference sequence). V was pared by 2 bases and J by 3 bases, with 10 bases between. This CDR3 comprises 14 residues. The CDR3 loop is CASSLTRHYTEAFF. The CDR3 DNA sequence: TGTGCCAGCAGTTTAACCCGACACTACACTGAAGCTTTCTTT.

The table lists this clone with a count of one. The chain has TRBV9 and TRBJ2-1; 8 bases match TRBD2. The length of the CDR3 is 14 residues. Looked up from germline, CDR1 is SGDLS and CDR2 is YYNGEE. Germline trimming cut 0 bases from V and 9 bases from J; bases unmatched to any gene: 5. CDR3 coding DNA: TGTGCCAGCAGCGTAGCGGGGGGGCCGGGTGAGCAGTTCTTC. Its translation is CASSVAGGPGEQFF.

A single count supports this clone. V is TRBV6-5 and J is TRBJ2-5, with D tentatively TRBD1 (5 bases). The CDR3 loop spans 15 amino acids. The germline gives CDR1 MNHEY, CDR2 SVGAGI. V shed 6 bases and J shed 1 base, with 15 bases lying between them. The CDR3 DNA follows: TGTGCCAGCAGCGACCGACAGCACCTCCAAGAGACCCAGTACTTC. This encodes CASSDRQHLQETQYF.

This clone was observed a few times. The V gene is TRBV20-1, the J gene TRBJ2-7, with D possibly matching TRBD1 (6 bases). Germline assignment: CDR1 DFQATT and CDR2 SNEGSKA (reference sequence). V shed 3 bases and J shed 4 bases, with 16 bases lying between them. The CDR3 covers 14 residues. The CDR3 DNA sequence: TGCAGTGCTAGTAACCCGACAGGAGCTTACGAGCAGTACTTC. It specifies CSASNPTGAYEQYF.

This clone appeared a single time. In DNA, the CDR3 is TGTGCCAGCAGTTCCGTTAGCGGGAGAGGGCCCGGGGAGCTGTTTTTT. As protein: CASSSVSGRGPGELFF. The chain employs TRBV28 and TRBJ2-2; 9 positions agree with TRBD2. The CDR3 totals 16 residues. J lost 6 bases, V lost 4 bases, and 9 bases had no gene match. Germline assignment: CDR1 MDHEN and CDR2 SYDVKM.

The V and J genes are TRBV2 and TRBJ2-1, with TRBD2 matching over 9 bases. This CDR3 is 15 amino acids long. The junction had 7 bases not matched to a gene; V was cut back by 4 bases and J by 6 bases. Germline V CDR1 and CDR2: SNHLY, FYNNEI. The CDR3 DNA reads TGTGCCAGCAGTGCCCAAGCGGGAGGTTTCAATGAGCAGTTCTTC. As protein: CASSAQAGGFNEQFF.

The rearrangement uses TRBV29-1 and TRBJ2-3; the match to TRBD1 covers 7 bases. With V trimmed by 8 bases and J by 1 base, 6 bases remained unmatched. Looked up from germline, CDR1 is SQVTM and CDR2 is ANQGSEA. The CDR3 totals 13 residues. This CDR3 is CSLSGTGTDTQYF. DNA for the CDR3: TGCAGCCTCTCCGGGACAGGCACAGATACGCAGTATTTT.

This sequence joins TRBV19 and TRBJ1-1; no reliable D call. The CDR3 length is 15 residues. The V gene's germline CDR1 is LNHDA and CDR2 SQIVND (reference sequence). V lost 11 bases and J lost 5, with 24 bases in between. CDR3 DNA: TGTGCCCTTAGCCGGCCGGGAGGGCGGATTACTGAAGCTTTCTTT. It yields the protein CALSRPGGRITEAFF.

This chain uses TRBV7-3 with TRBJ2-7; 7 nucleotides align to TRBD1. Looked up from germline, CDR1 is SGHTA and CDR2 is FQGTGA. The CDR3 spans 13 residues. The ends lost 6 bases at V and 5 bases at J; junction bases unmatched: 7. The DNA for the CDR3 is TGTGCCAGCAGAAGGGGGCCTTACGACGAGCAGTACTTC. It is translated as CASRRGPYDEQYF.

This chain connects TRBV7-3 to TRBJ1-1; weak D call: TRBD1 (5 bases). The V and J ends lost 3 bases and 3 bases respectively, with 14 bases between them. CDR3 length: 15 residues. CDR1 is SGHTA, CDR2 FQGTGA, per germline. The CDR3 nucleotides read TGTGCCAGCAGCTTGGGGGGATTAGGGGACACTGAAGCTTTCTTT. Translated: CASSLGGLGDTEAFF. Supplemented by reference TRBV7-3 and TRBJ1-1, the full variable domain reads GAGVSQTPSNKVTEKGKYVELRCDPISGHTALYWYRQSLGQGPEFLIYFQGTGAADDSGLPNDRFFAVRPEGSVSTLKIQRTERGDSAVYLCASSLGGLGDTEAFFGQGTRLTVV.

The genes are TRBV7-7 and TRBJ2-5; a possible D gene is TRBD1 (6 bases). V lost 1 base and J 1 base, leaving 10 bases between the germline ends. The CDR3 is made up of 15 amino acids. CDR1 SSHAT and CDR2 FNYEAQ come from the germline V gene (reference sequence). Written as DNA, the CDR3 is TGTGCCAGCAGCTTAGTACAGGGCCCCCAAGAGACCCAGTACTTC. Its translation: CASSLVQGPQETQYF.

This chain connects TRBV3-1 (or the pseudogene TRBV3-2) to TRBJ1-2; perhaps TRBD1 as D (6 bases). The CDR3 contains 16 residues. Germline V lookup: CDR1 LGHDT, CDR2 YNNKEL (reference sequence). Trimming removed 4 bases at V and 0 bases at J, with 15 bases between. The CDR3 loop reads CASSLASGTPNYGYTF. The DNA of the CDR3 is TGTGCCAGCAGCCTAGCTTCGGGGACACCTAACTATGGCTACACCTTC.

This sequence joins TRBV7-9 and TRBJ2-1, with TRBD2 as a possible D gene (5 bases). Per germline, CDR1 SEHNR and CDR2 FQNEAQ (reference sequence). Trimming took 6 bases from V and 8 from J, leaving 11 bases between them. The CDR3 is 12 residues long. CDR3 nucleotide sequence: TGTGCCAGCAGGCAGGCGGGTGATGAGCAGTTCTTC. It codes for CASRQAGDEQFF.

V usage is TRBV2 and J usage is TRBJ1-2; possibly TRBD1 for D (5 bases). Germline V CDR1 and CDR2: SNHLY, FYNNEI. V was clipped by 3 bases and J by 5 bases, with 13 bases between them. CDR3 length: 14 residues. The CDR3 DNA follows: TGTGCCAGCAGTGAGGGGGAGGGGATTTATGGCTACACCTTC. It is translated as CASSEGEGIYGYTF.

V gene TRBV9 combines with J gene TRBJ2-3; TRBD2 might be the D (6 bases). Germline V gene lookup returns CDR1 SGDLS and CDR2 YYNGEE. V was shortened by 4 bases and J by 6 bases, with 15 bases between the two germline ends. The CDR3 has 14 residues. The CDR3 sequence is CASSPTQLADTQYF. The CDR3 nucleotides read TGTGCCAGCAGCCCGACCCAGCTAGCGGATACGCAGTATTTT.

The CDR3 nucleotides are TGTGCCAGCAGCGTGGACAGGGAATGGAGGGAGCAGTACTTC. Translating it yields CASSVDREWREQYF. This rearrangement joins TRBV9 to TRBJ2-7; 8 nucleotides align to TRBD1. CDR3 length: 14 residues. After removal of 2 bases from V and 7 bases from J, the junction contained 8 bases not matched to a gene. Germline V gene lookup returns CDR1 SGDLS and CDR2 YYNGEE. The full variable domain, completed using reference TRBV9 and TRBJ2-7, is DSGVTQTPKHLITATGQRVTLRCSPRSGDLSVYWYQQSLDQGLQFLIQYYNGEERAKGNILERFSAQQFPDLHSELNLSSLELGDSALYFCASSVDREWREQYFGPGTRLTVT.

The chain employs TRBV7-9 and TRBJ2-1; 9 nucleotides line up with TRBD1. CDR1 SEHNR and CDR2 FQNEAQ come from the germline V gene (reference sequence). V dropped 5 bases and J dropped 8; count of bases not matched to a gene: 10. This CDR3 has 15 residues. In DNA form, the CDR3 reads TGTGCCAGCAGCCAAGGGACAGGGTTAGATGATGAGCAGTTCTTC. Its translation: CASSQGTGLDDEQFF.

The chain is built from TRBV28 and TRBJ2-2, with 14 bases fitting TRBD2. The CDR3 covers 18 residues. Germline V gene data show CDR1 as MDHEN and CDR2 as SYDVKM. Trimming at V came to 0 bases and at J to 3 bases, leaving 3 bases not matched to a gene. The chain's CDR3 is CASSLWRLAGGDTGELFF. The CDR3 nucleotides read TGTGCCAGCAGTTTATGGCGACTAGCGGGAGGGGACACCGGGGAGCTGTTTTTT.

This chain connects TRBV6-5 to TRBJ2-1; TRBD1 matches at 7 bases. Germline lookup yields CDR1 MNHEY and CDR2 SVGAGI. This CDR3 has 15 amino acids. V shed 6 bases and J 3 bases; nucleotides not matched to a gene: 8. In DNA form, the CDR3 reads TGTGCCAGCAGGTCCGGTAGGGGGCTCTACAATGAGCAGTTCTTC. As protein: CASRSGRGLYNEQFF.

The V call is TRBV7-9, the J call TRBJ2-5; tentative D call: TRBD1 (5 bases). From germline, CDR1 is SEHNR and CDR2 FQNEAQ (reference sequence). Trimming took 5 bases from V and 1 from J, leaving 8 bases between them. CDR3 length equals 13 residues. This CDR3 reads CASSRTPQETQYF. CDR3 DNA sequence: TGTGCCAGCAGCCGGACACCCCAAGAGACCCAGTACTTC.

The chain carries TRBV28 and TRBJ1-5; no clear D gene. The V gene lost 7 bases and the J gene lost 3 bases, with 25 bases spanning the gap. Germline V CDR1 and CDR2: MDHEN, SYDVKM. The CDR3 is 18 residues long. Written as DNA, the CDR3 is TGTGCCAGCACCAAATCGAGGCGAGAATCGAGATTCAATCAGCCCCAGCATTTT. The encoded protein is CASTKSRRESRFNQPQHF.

This clone appeared a single time. This chain connects TRBV3-1 (or the pseudogene TRBV3-2) to TRBJ2-2; D is unresolved. The CDR3 is 12 residues long. With 1 base removed from V and 6 bases from J, the gap between germline ends came to 3 bases. Per germline, CDR1 LGHDT and CDR2 YNNKEL (reference sequence). CDR3 coding DNA: TGTGCCAGCAGCCAAGGGCCCGGGGAGCTGTTTTTT. Its protein is CASSQGPGELFF.

The CDR3 sequence: CASSLGGRATDTQYF. The CDR3 DNA sequence: TGCGCCAGCAGCTTGGGTGGGCGGGCCACAGATACGCAGTATTTT. This rearrangement joins TRBV5-1 to TRBJ2-3, with a possible D match to TRBD2 (5 bases). This CDR3 spans 15 amino acids. The V end was cut by 0 bases, the J end by 2 bases, with 10 bases between. Germline V CDR1 and CDR2: SGHRS, YFSETQ.

This clone was seen only once. This chain links TRBV5-6 with TRBJ2-3; maybe TRBD2 (6 bases). Germline V lookup: CDR1 SGHDT, CDR2 YYEEEE. The CDR3 spans 14 residues. V was cut by 4 bases and J by 6 bases, with 15 bases left in between. In nucleotides, the CDR3 is TGTGCCAGCAGCCTGCTGACTAGGAGCGATACGCAGTATTTT. Its protein product is CASSLLTRSDTQYF. The full variable domain, rest sourced from reference TRBV5-6 and TRBJ2-3, is DAGVTQSPTHLIKTRGQQVTLRCSPKSGHDTVSWYQQALGQGPQFIFQYYEEEERQRGNFPDRFSGHQFPNYSSELNVNALLLGDSALYLCASSLLTRSDTQYFGPGTRLTVL.

V gene TRBV27 combines with J gene TRBJ2-7; D might be TRBD2 (6 bases). The CDR3 is 15 residues long. The V end was cut by 6 bases, the J end by 0 bases, with 15 bases between. From germline, CDR1 is MNHEY and CDR2 SMNVEV (reference sequence). CDR3 DNA sequence: TGTGCCAGCAGATCCGTCGGACTACCCTCCTACGAGCAGTACTTC. Protein: CASRSVGLPSYEQYF.

V is TRBV5-1 and J is TRBJ1-5; 7 bases are a match to TRBD1. This CDR3 spans 17 amino acids. After removal of 2 bases from V and 0 bases from J, the junction contained 8 bases not matched to a gene. Germline lookup yields CDR1 SGHRS and CDR2 YFSETQ. CDR3 sequence (DNA): TGCGCCAGCAGCTTTGACAGGGTCGTAGGTAGCAATCAGCCCCAGCATTTT. Translation gives CASSFDRVVGSNQPQHF.

This chain's CDR3 is CASSQDLVTYEQYF. CDR3 in DNA: TGCGCCAGCAGCCAAGATCTCGTAACCTACGAGCAGTACTTC. The chain couples TRBV4-3 to TRBJ2-7; D is uncertain. The V end lost 0 bases, the J end lost 2 bases, and 8 bases lay between the germline ends. This CDR3 has 14 residues. CDR1 and CDR2 (germline): LGHNA, YSLEER.

V is TRBV6-6 and J is TRBJ1-5, with 8 bases identical to TRBD1. Trimming cost V 8 bases and J 6 bases; bases outside gene matches: 6. Germline-derived CDR1 and CDR2 are MNHNY and SVGAGI (reference sequence). The CDR3 totals 13 residues. The CDR3: CASGQGVSQPQHF. The CDR3 bases are TGTGCCAGCGGACAGGGTGTTTCTCAGCCCCAGCATTTT.

This clone was detected only once. J is TRBJ2-1 and V is TRBV9; 8 nucleotides agree with TRBD2. Per germline, CDR1 SGDLS and CDR2 YYNGEE. The CDR3 covers 13 residues. V lost 3 bases to trimming and J lost 14 bases; unmatched junction nucleotides: 10. The CDR3 sequence: CASSGHNRGGKFF. The DNA of the CDR3 is TGTGCCAGCAGCGGCCACAATCGGGGGGGCAAGTTCTTC.

The chain uses TRBV5-4 and TRBJ2-3, with 8 bases identical to TRBD2. Trimming cost V 1 base and J 0 bases; bases outside gene matches: 1. Germline CDR1 SGHNT, CDR2 YYREEE (reference sequence). The CDR3 covers 15 residues. CDR3: CASSLTSGSTDTQYF. CDR3 nucleotide sequence: TGTGCCAGCAGCTTGACTAGCGGAAGCACAGATACGCAGTATTTT.

The chain is built from TRBV10-3 and TRBJ1-1; TRBD1 matches 12 bases. V dropped 8 bases and J dropped 1; count of bases not matched to a gene: 11. The CDR3 loop spans 17 amino acids. CDR1 is ENHRY and CDR2 is SYGVKD in the germline V gene. The CDR3 coding sequence is TGTGCCATCTCGGTTGGGACAGGGGGCGTGGGGAACACTGAAGCTTTCTTT. It is translated as CAISVGTGGVGNTEAFF.

This chain uses TRBV5-1 with TRBJ2-5; D possibly corresponds to TRBD2 (6 bases). V was clipped by 8 bases and J by 5 bases, with 16 bases between them. The CDR3 has 13 amino acids. Looked up from germline, CDR1 is SGHRS and CDR2 is YFSETQ. CDR3 region: CASFGRGRETQYF. DNA of the CDR3: TGCGCCAGTTTCGGGCGGGGTCGGGAGACCCAGTACTTC.